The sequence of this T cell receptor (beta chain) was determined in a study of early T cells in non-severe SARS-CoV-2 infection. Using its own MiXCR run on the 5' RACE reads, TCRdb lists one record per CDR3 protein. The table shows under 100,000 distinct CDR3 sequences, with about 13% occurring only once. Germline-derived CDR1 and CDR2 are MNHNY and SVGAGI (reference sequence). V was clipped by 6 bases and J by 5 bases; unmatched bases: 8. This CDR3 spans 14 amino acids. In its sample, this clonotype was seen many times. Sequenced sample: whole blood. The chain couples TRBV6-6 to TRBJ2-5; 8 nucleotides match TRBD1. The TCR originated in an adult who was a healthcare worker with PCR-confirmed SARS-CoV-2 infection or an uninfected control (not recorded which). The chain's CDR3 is CASRNSGGAETQYF. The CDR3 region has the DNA TGTGCCAGCAGGAACTCAGGGGGCGCGGAGACCCAGTACTTC.